Below are 3 T cell receptor beta chains sequenced from a single sample in a study of blood T cell repertoires in COVID-19 (dated by TCRdb to 2019 to 2021). Receptors were amplified or captured by the immunoSEQ multiplex PCR assay. TCRdb's version of the immuneACCESS table is confined to in-frame rearrangements and falls short of the full clone set. An unresolved V gene accounts for under half of the shortfall where checked; the remainder is of unknown origin. Here the sample has approximately 150,000 clones; approximately 90% occur a single time. Together, the top ten hold roughly 1.5% of the sample. The specimen sequenced was peripheral blood. The receptors come from a woman aged 50 to 60 with acute or convalescent COVID-19.

The CDR3 is CASSLVTGGDQPQHF. Here the CDR3 DNA reads TGTGCCAGCAGCTTGGTAACAGGGGGGGATCAGCCCCAGCATTTT. The chain is built from TRBV5-5 and TRBJ1-5; 8 bases fit TRBD1. The CDR3 length is 15 residues. V lost 0 bases to trimming and J lost 5 bases; unmatched junction nucleotides: 4. Germline values: CDR1 SGHKS, CDR2 YYEKEE (reference sequence).

This sequence joins TRBV19 and TRBJ1-2, with 12 nucleotides matching TRBD1. The CDR3 contains 15 residues. Germline CDR1 and CDR2: LNHDA and SQIVND (reference sequence). J lost 8 bases, V lost 5 bases, and 9 bases had no gene match. The DNA for the CDR3 is TGTGCCAGTAGTTTACCGGGGACAGGGGGCGTCGGCTACACCTTC. It yields the protein CASSLPGTGGVGYTF.

This sequence joins TRBV5-1 and TRBJ2-3; D is perhaps TRBD2 (6 bases). The CDR3 consists of 15 residues. Germline V lookup: CDR1 SGHRS, CDR2 YFSETQ. Trimming took off 5 bases at V and 7 bases at J, with 20 bases between the two ends. CDR3 nucleotide sequence: TGCGCCAGCAGGGCCCTAGAGGGAGGCCGGAATACGCAGTATTTT. The encoded protein is CASRALEGGRNTQYF.